The rows below give T cell receptor beta chains drawn from one sample of a study of T cell responses to AZD1222 COVID-19 vaccine. The repertoire was sequenced with immunoSEQ multiplex PCR; TCRdb's copy has only in-frame clones and lacks some. The sample holds 110,000 to 150,000 clones, 92% seen once. The sequencing used peripheral blood, collected on day 0 of AZD1222 vaccination. Receptors were obtained from an adult in good health. The CDR3 runs from the conserved cysteine through the conserved F or W. The order of the fields is CDR3 protein, CDR3 DNA, D gene, V gene, clone size, J gene. The D gene is left open where the match is weak. Rows give clone size only sometimes, using once, few, many, or a class for an expanded clone.

CDR3 protein: CASSLVGLAGDEQYF
CDR3 DNA: TGTGCCAGCAGCTTGGTGGGTCTAGCGGGAGACGAGCAGTACTTC
D gene: TRBD2
V gene: TRBV5-4
clone size: -
J gene: TRBJ2-7

CDR3 protein: CASISPSTDTQYF
CDR3 DNA: TGTGCCAGCATCAGTCCTAGCACAGATACGCAGTATTTT
D gene: -
V gene: TRBV3-1/TRBV3-2
clone size: -
J gene: TRBJ2-3

CDR3 protein: CASSFSGDTSNYGYTF
CDR3 DNA: TGTGCCAGCAGTTTTTCCGGGGACACCTCTAACTATGGCTACACCTTC
D gene: -
V gene: TRBV27
clone size: -
J gene: TRBJ1-2

CDR3 protein: CASSSHRGLSGNTIYF
CDR3 DNA: TGTGCCAGCAGTTCACACAGGGGACTCTCTGGAAACACCATATATTTT
D gene: TRBD1
V gene: TRBV28
clone size: -
J gene: TRBJ1-3

CDR3 protein: CASSLGSGGNSNQPQHF
CDR3 DNA: TGTGCCAGCAGCTTAGGATCAGGGGGTAATAGCAATCAGCCCCAGCATTTT
D gene: TRBD1
V gene: TRBV7-9
clone size: -
J gene: TRBJ1-5

CDR3 protein: CASSLAGTSGFSYEQYF
CDR3 DNA: TGTGCCAGCAGCTTAGCGGGGACTAGCGGGTTCTCCTACGAGCAGTACTTC
D gene: TRBD2
V gene: TRBV7-2
clone size: -
J gene: TRBJ2-7

CDR3 protein: CASSYTSEKLFF
CDR3 DNA: TGTGCCAGCAGTTACACAAGTGAAAAACTGTTTTTT
D gene: -
V gene: TRBV6-6
clone size: -
J gene: TRBJ1-4

CDR3 protein: CASSLRTGGSPNQPQHF
CDR3 DNA: TGTGCCAGCAGTCTTCGAACGGGGGGGTCCCCTAATCAGCCCCAGCATTTT
D gene: -
V gene: TRBV27
clone size: once
J gene: TRBJ1-5

CDR3 protein: CASSEGASGSSYNEQFF
CDR3 DNA: TGTGCCAGCAGTGAAGGGGCTAGCGGGAGCTCCTACAATGAGCAGTTCTTC
D gene: TRBD2
V gene: TRBV6-1
clone size: -
J gene: TRBJ2-1

CDR3 protein: CAWRSSGNTIYF
CDR3 DNA: TGTGCCTGGAGATCCTCTGGAAACACCATATATTTT
D gene: -
V gene: TRBV30
clone size: once
J gene: TRBJ1-3

CDR3 protein: CASRKDWQGKSTGELFF
CDR3 DNA: TGTGCCAGCAGGAAAGATTGGCAGGGGAAGAGCACCGGGGAGCTGTTTTTT
D gene: -
V gene: TRBV25-1
clone size: -
J gene: TRBJ2-2

CDR3 protein: CASSLAGANEKLFF
CDR3 DNA: TGTGCCAGCAGCTTAGCGGGGGCTAATGAAAAACTGTTTTTT
D gene: -
V gene: TRBV7-8
clone size: -
J gene: TRBJ1-4

CDR3 protein: CASSQVDRLSEAFF
CDR3 DNA: TGTGCCAGCAGCCAGGTGGACAGGCTCTCTGAAGCTTTCTTT
D gene: TRBD1
V gene: TRBV3-1/TRBV3-2
clone size: -
J gene: TRBJ1-1

CDR3 protein: CASSREGETQYF
CDR3 DNA: TGTGCCAGCAGCAGAGAGGGAGAGACCCAGTACTTC
D gene: -
V gene: TRBV12-3/TRBV12-4
clone size: -
J gene: TRBJ2-5

CDR3 protein: CASRFGRLNTEAFF
CDR3 DNA: TGTGCCAGCAGGTTTGGGCGGTTGAACACTGAAGCTTTCTTT
D gene: -
V gene: TRBV28
clone size: once
J gene: TRBJ1-1

CDR3 protein: CASIGERGEQYF
CDR3 DNA: TGTGCCAGCATTGGGGAGAGGGGCGAGCAGTACTTC
D gene: -
V gene: TRBV28
clone size: -
J gene: TRBJ2-7

CDR3 protein: CASSTGSPEAFF
CDR3 DNA: TGTGCCAGCAGTACAGGGTCCCCTGAAGCTTTCTTT
D gene: -
V gene: TRBV12-3/TRBV12-4
clone size: -
J gene: TRBJ1-1

CDR3 protein: CASSLIGVAFF
CDR3 DNA: TGCGCCAGCAGCTTGATCGGGGTGGCTTTCTTT
D gene: -
V gene: TRBV5-1
clone size: -
J gene: TRBJ1-1

CDR3 protein: CASSQEQGGAYEQYF
CDR3 DNA: TGCGCCAGCAGCCAAGAACAGGGAGGGGCCTACGAGCAGTACTTC
D gene: -
V gene: TRBV4-1
clone size: -
J gene: TRBJ2-7

CDR3 protein: CASSSNLMQYF
CDR3 DNA: TGTGCCAGCAGTTCGAACTTGATGCAGTACTTC
D gene: -
V gene: TRBV6-5
clone size: once
J gene: TRBJ2-7

CDR3 protein: CATSRDLGKTEAFF
CDR3 DNA: TGTGCCACCAGCAGAGATCTAGGAAAAACTGAAGCTTTCTTT
D gene: -
V gene: TRBV15
clone size: -
J gene: TRBJ1-1

CDR3 protein: CASSIVDGAQFF
CDR3 DNA: TGTGCCAGTAGTATAGTGGACGGTGCGCAGTTCTTC
D gene: -
V gene: TRBV19
clone size: -
J gene: TRBJ2-1

CDR3 protein: CASSLQLGSGTQYF
CDR3 DNA: TGCGCCAGCAGCCTCCAACTAGGTTCGGGTACGCAGTATTTT
D gene: -
V gene: TRBV4-1
clone size: -
J gene: TRBJ2-3

CDR3 protein: CASSQVIAGGPWETQYF
CDR3 DNA: TGTGCCAGCAGCCAAGTAATAGCGGGAGGGCCGTGGGAGACCCAGTACTTC
D gene: TRBD2
V gene: TRBV3-1/TRBV3-2
clone size: -
J gene: TRBJ2-5

CDR3 protein: CASSEFLGSDSYGYTF
CDR3 DNA: TGTGCCAGCAGTGAATTTTTAGGGTCAGATTCCTATGGCTACACCTTC
D gene: -
V gene: TRBV25-1
clone size: -
J gene: TRBJ1-2

CDR3 protein: CSVGQLGNTIYF
CDR3 DNA: TGCAGCGTTGGGCAGCTCGGAAACACCATATATTTT
D gene: -
V gene: TRBV29-1
clone size: -
J gene: TRBJ1-3

CDR3 protein: CASSVAGSGSTDTQYF
CDR3 DNA: TGTGCCAGCAGCGTAGCTGGGAGCGGGTCCACAGATACGCAGTATTTT
D gene: -
V gene: TRBV9
clone size: -
J gene: TRBJ2-3

CDR3 protein: CASWRHGEENTEAFF
CDR3 DNA: TGTGCCAGCTGGAGGCACGGGGAGGAAAACACTGAAGCTTTCTTT
D gene: -
V gene: TRBV7-9
clone size: -
J gene: TRBJ1-1

CDR3 protein: CASSFPTSGRDEQFF
CDR3 DNA: TGTGCCAGCAGTTTTCCCACTAGCGGGAGGGATGAGCAGTTCTTC
D gene: TRBD2
V gene: TRBV27
clone size: -
J gene: TRBJ2-1

CDR3 protein: CASSQRLAGPNEQFF
CDR3 DNA: TGTGCCAGCAGCCAGAGACTAGCGGGACCCAATGAGCAGTTCTTC
D gene: TRBD2
V gene: TRBV11-3
clone size: -
J gene: TRBJ2-1

CDR3 protein: CATNRGGNSYNEQFF
CDR3 DNA: TGTGCCACCAATCGGGGGGGTAACTCCTACAATGAGCAGTTCTTC
D gene: TRBD2
V gene: TRBV15
clone size: -
J gene: TRBJ2-1

CDR3 protein: CSASWARRTYEQYF
CDR3 DNA: TGCAGTGCTAGTTGGGCCAGGCGAACCTACGAGCAGTACTTC
D gene: -
V gene: TRBV20-1
clone size: -
J gene: TRBJ2-7

CDR3 protein: CSAATGYEQYF
CDR3 DNA: TGCAGTGCCGCGACAGGGTACGAGCAGTACTTC
D gene: TRBD1
V gene: TRBV20-1
clone size: -
J gene: TRBJ2-7

CDR3 protein: CASSQVGGREKRTINQPQHF
CDR3 DNA: TGCGCCAGCAGCCAGGTCGGGGGCAGGGAAAAGCGGACGATCAATCAGCCCCAGCATTTT
D gene: -
V gene: TRBV4-3
clone size: -
J gene: TRBJ1-5

CDR3 protein: CASSVLGGTYEQYF
CDR3 DNA: TGCGCCAGCAGCGTGTTGGGGGGGACCTACGAGCAGTACTTC
D gene: TRBD2
V gene: TRBV5-1
clone size: -
J gene: TRBJ2-7

CDR3 protein: CASSSSGSGGTDTQYF
CDR3 DNA: TGTGCCAGCAGCTCTAGCGGGAGCGGGGGCACAGATACGCAGTATTTT
D gene: TRBD2
V gene: TRBV5-8
clone size: -
J gene: TRBJ2-3

CDR3 protein: CASSLQGTSTDTQYF
CDR3 DNA: TGTGCCAGCAGCCTACAGGGGACTAGCACAGATACGCAGTATTTT
D gene: -
V gene: TRBV3-1/TRBV3-2
clone size: once
J gene: TRBJ2-3

CDR3 protein: CASSFTPGQGVGNQPQHF
CDR3 DNA: TGTGCCAGCAGCTTTACACCGGGACAGGGAGTGGGAAATCAGCCCCAGCATTTT
D gene: TRBD1
V gene: TRBV7-9
clone size: -
J gene: TRBJ1-5

CDR3 protein: CATSRDRLAGVHEQFF
CDR3 DNA: TGTGCCACCAGCAGAGATCGACTAGCGGGAGTGCATGAGCAGTTCTTC
D gene: TRBD2
V gene: TRBV15
clone size: -
J gene: TRBJ2-1

CDR3 protein: CASSSDVPLNNQPQHF
CDR3 DNA: TGTGCCAGCAGTTCGGACGTTCCTCTTAACAATCAGCCCCAGCATTTT
D gene: -
V gene: TRBV2
clone size: -
J gene: TRBJ1-5

CDR3 protein: CASTGSGRSAYNEQFF
CDR3 DNA: TGTGCCAGCACAGGTAGCGGGAGGTCGGCCTACAATGAGCAGTTCTTC
D gene: TRBD2
V gene: TRBV2
clone size: -
J gene: TRBJ2-1

CDR3 protein: CASSIGSSNTEAFF
CDR3 DNA: TGTGCCAGTAGTATAGGGTCCTCGAACACTGAAGCTTTCTTT
D gene: -
V gene: TRBV19
clone size: once
J gene: TRBJ1-1

CDR3 protein: CASSDQGWQPQHF
CDR3 DNA: TGCGCCAGCAGTGATCAGGGATGGCAGCCCCAGCATTTT
D gene: -
V gene: TRBV10-2
clone size: -
J gene: TRBJ1-5

CDR3 protein: CASSYSGEGTEAFF
CDR3 DNA: TGTGCCAGCAGTTACTCCGGGGAAGGCACTGAAGCTTTCTTT
D gene: -
V gene: TRBV6-5
clone size: -
J gene: TRBJ1-1

CDR3 protein: CSASLLGLAGIGRRQQFF
CDR3 DNA: TGCAGTGCTAGTTTGTTGGGTTTAGCGGGAATAGGTCGTAGGCAGCAGTTCTTC
D gene: TRBD2
V gene: TRBV20-1
clone size: -
J gene: TRBJ2-1

CDR3 protein: CASSGETNQPQHF
CDR3 DNA: TGTGCCAGCAGCGGGGAGACTAATCAGCCCCAGCATTTT
D gene: -
V gene: TRBV5-5
clone size: -
J gene: TRBJ1-5

CDR3 protein: CAISEPHRATNNEQFF
CDR3 DNA: TGTGCCATCAGTGAGCCGCACCGGGCTACCAACAATGAGCAGTTCTTC
D gene: -
V gene: TRBV10-3
clone size: -
J gene: TRBJ2-1

CDR3 protein: CASSSGQRAEKLFF
CDR3 DNA: TGCGCCAGCAGCTCGGGACAGCGGGCCGAAAAACTGTTTTTT
D gene: TRBD1
V gene: TRBV5-1
clone size: -
J gene: TRBJ1-4

CDR3 protein: CASSLAGNGYGYTF
CDR3 DNA: TGCGCCAGCAGCTTGGCAGGGAATGGCTATGGCTACACCTTC
D gene: -
V gene: TRBV5-1
clone size: -
J gene: TRBJ1-2

CDR3 protein: CASSLISVWGETQYF
CDR3 DNA: TGTGCCAGCAGCTTAATAAGCGTCTGGGGGGAGACCCAGTACTTC
D gene: -
V gene: TRBV7-2
clone size: -
J gene: TRBJ2-5

CDR3 protein: CASSLELNTEAFF
CDR3 DNA: TGCGCCAGCAGCTTGGAATTGAACACTGAAGCTTTCTTT
D gene: -
V gene: TRBV5-1
clone size: -
J gene: TRBJ1-1

CDR3 protein: CASSHISTSGSDEQFF
CDR3 DNA: TGTGCCAGCAGCCATATCTCTACTAGCGGGAGCGATGAGCAGTTCTTC
D gene: TRBD2
V gene: TRBV7-6
clone size: -
J gene: TRBJ2-1

CDR3 protein: CASSFIRGGGYTF
CDR3 DNA: TGTGCCAGCAGTTTCATAAGGGGAGGGGGCTACACCTTC
D gene: -
V gene: TRBV27
clone size: -
J gene: TRBJ1-2

CDR3 protein: CATRARGGGRTSYNEQFF
CDR3 DNA: TGTGCCACCAGAGCCCGGGGGGGCGGGAGAACCTCCTACAATGAGCAGTTCTTC
D gene: TRBD2
V gene: TRBV15
clone size: few
J gene: TRBJ2-1